Shown below are 31 T cell receptor beta chains from a single sample sequenced in a study of cytomegalovirus exposure and HLA in healthy donors. PCR used 60 Vbeta primers and 13 Jbeta primers. Assay used: immunoSEQ multiplex PCR; TCRdb lists only in-frame clones, some missing. The sample records under 150,000 clones, 67% being singletons. The specimen was PBMCs. These receptors came from a man aged 18 to 35 in good health and CMV-seropositive.

This chain connects TRBV25-1 to TRBJ2-7; D gene uncertain. V was clipped by 2 bases and J by 0 bases, with 8 bases between them. Germline CDR1 and CDR2: MGHDK and SYGVNS. The CDR3 spans 14 residues. For the CDR3, the DNA is TGTGCCAGCAGTGAACAGCCTAGCTCCTACGAGCAGTACGTC. Its protein product is CASSEQPSSYEQYV.

In its sample, this clone was seen once. V and J are TRBV5-1 and TRBJ2-5; 7 bases align to TRBD2. The junction had 8 bases not matched to a gene; V was cut back by 0 bases and J by 3 bases. This CDR3 spans 16 amino acids. Germline assignment: CDR1 SGHRS and CDR2 YFSETQ. CDR3 sequence reads: CASSLAGAGAEETQYF. The CDR3 nucleotides read TGCGCCAGCAGCTTGGCCGGGGCGGGAGCCGAAGAGACCCAGTACTTC. Full variable domain (missing parts from reference TRBV5-1 and TRBJ2-5): KAGVTQTPRYLIKTRGQQVTLSCSPISGHRSVSWYQQTPGQGLQFLFEYFSETQRNKGNFPGRFSGRQFSNSRSEMNVSTLELGDSALYLCASSLAGAGAEETQYFGPGTRLLVL.

This clone was picked up one time. This chain's CDR3 is CASSETVQPGGEQYF. DNA of the CDR3: TGTGCCAGCAGTGAAACCGTCCAGCCCGGCGGGGAGCAGTACTTC. V is TRBV2 and J is TRBJ2-7, with D possibly TRBD2 on 5 matching bases. This CDR3 has 15 residues. V was trimmed by 2 bases and J by 7 bases, leaving 18 bases between them. Germline values: CDR1 SNHLY, CDR2 FYNNEI.

The rearrangement links TRBV28 to TRBJ1-4; D not resolved. Trimming took 5 bases from V and 5 from J, leaving 12 bases between them. This CDR3 region has 14 residues. Germline CDR1 reads MDHEN; CDR2 reads SYDVKM. This CDR3 reads CASSINSGNEKLFF. As DNA, the CDR3 is TGTGCCAGCAGTATAAACTCGGGAAATGAAAAACTGTTTTTT. Together with reference TRBV28 and TRBJ1-4, the CDR3 gives the full variable domain: DVKVTQSSRYLVKRTGEKVFLECVQDMDHENMFWYRQDPGLGLRLIYFSYDVKMKEKGDIPEGYSVSREKKERFSLILESASTNQTSMYLCASSINSGNEKLFFGSGTQLSVL.

The genes are TRBV10-3 and TRBJ2-5, with TRBD1 matching 9 bases. The CDR3 is 15 residues long. The V and J ends lost 7 bases and 4 bases, in that order; junction bases with no gene match: 10. Germline V gives CDR1 ENHRY, CDR2 SYGVKD. The CDR3 region is CAIKEGQGWGETQYF. The DNA of the CDR3 is TGTGCCATCAAGGAGGGACAGGGATGGGGAGAGACCCAGTACTTC.

The chain combines TRBV5-5 with TRBJ2-2; 9 bases align to TRBD1. The CDR3 runs to 14 residues. The ends lost 8 bases at V and 0 bases at J; junction bases unmatched: 2. Germline V gene lookup returns CDR1 SGHKS and CDR2 YYEKEE (reference sequence). For the CDR3, the DNA is TGTGCCAGTGGACAGGGGACGAACACCGGGGAGCTGTTTTTT. Its protein product is CASGQGTNTGELFF.

The chain joins TRBV7-9 to TRBJ2-3; D perhaps matches TRBD1 (5 bases). Per germline, CDR1 SEHNR and CDR2 FQNEAQ (reference sequence). This CDR3 is 14 amino acids long. V was trimmed by 1 base and J by 5 bases, leaving 10 bases between them. The DNA for the CDR3 is TGTGCCAGCAGCTTAGGGCAGGGAAGAGATACGCAGTATTTT. This translates into CASSLGQGRDTQYF. The variable domain in full, with the rest retrieved from reference TRBV7-9 and TRBJ2-3, is DTGVSQNPRHKITKRGQNVTFRCDPISEHNRLYWYRQTLGQGPEFLTYFQNEAQLEKSRLLSDRFSAERPKGSFSTLEIQRTEQGDSAMYLCASSLGQGRDTQYFGPGTRLTVL.

This clone occurred a few times. The chain couples TRBV28 to TRBJ1-1, with a tentative D call TRBD1 (6 bases). The CDR3 spans 13 residues. Trimming cost V 5 bases and J 5 bases, with 12 bases left between them. Germline CDR1 and CDR2: MDHEN and SYDVKM. The CDR3 reads CASSMDRRTEAFF. In DNA, the CDR3 is TGTGCCAGCAGTATGGACAGACGGACTGAAGCTTTCTTT.

This clone was found a few times. The rearrangement links TRBV6-5 to TRBJ2-3; TRBD2 matches at 9 bases. Germline V CDR1 and CDR2: MNHEY, SVGAGI. V trimming: 4 bases; J trimming: 6 bases; junction bases outside the gene matches: 11. The CDR3 has 16 amino acids. CDR3 sequence (DNA): TGTGCCAGCAGTTCAGGACTAGCGAGATTGCGTGATACGCAGTATTTT. The encoded protein is CASSSGLARLRDTQYF.

V is TRBV7-7 and J is TRBJ1-1; D is unresolved. The CDR3 is 15 amino acids. Per germline, CDR1 SSHAT and CDR2 FNYEAQ (reference sequence). With 4 bases removed from V and 0 bases from J, the gap between germline ends came to 12 bases. CDR3 loop: CASSYHHSMNTEAFF. Written as DNA, the CDR3 is TGTGCCAGCAGCTACCATCATAGTATGAACACTGAAGCTTTCTTT.

The chain uses TRBV5-1 and TRBJ1-5; D remains ambiguous. Trimming cost V 1 base and J 4 bases, with 9 bases left between them. CDR3 length: 14 amino acids. Germline values: CDR1 SGHRS, CDR2 YFSETQ. Here the CDR3 reads CASSLYGGNQPQHF. The CDR3 DNA follows: TGCGCCAGCAGCTTGTATGGAGGGAATCAGCCCCAGCATTTT.

The genes are TRBV7-9 and TRBJ1-4; possible D gene TRBD1, 5 bases. Trimming took off 5 bases at V and 4 bases at J, with 20 bases between the two ends. CDR3 length: 17 amino acids. Looked up from germline, CDR1 is SEHNR and CDR2 is FQNEAQ (reference sequence). In DNA form, the CDR3 reads TGTGCCAGCAGCATAAACTACCGGGACTCAAGTAATGAAAAACTGTTTTTT. It yields the protein CASSINYRDSSNEKLFF. The full variable domain, rest sourced from reference TRBV7-9 and TRBJ1-4, is DTGVSQNPRHKITKRGQNVTFRCDPISEHNRLYWYRQTLGQGPEFLTYFQNEAQLEKSRLLSDRFSAERPKGSFSTLEIQRTEQGDSAMYLCASSINYRDSSNEKLFFGSGTQLSVL.

This chain uses TRBV6-1 with TRBJ2-1; 12 bases align to TRBD2. V was pared by 4 bases and J by 5 bases, with 3 bases of the junction left unmatched. In germline, CDR1 is MNHNS, CDR2 SASEGT. This CDR3 contains 15 residues. The chain's CDR3 is CASSARLAGDNEQFF. The CDR3 DNA reads as TGTGCCAGCAGTGCCCGACTAGCGGGGGACAATGAGCAGTTCTTC.

The chain is built from TRBV18 and TRBJ2-5, with 7 bases identical to TRBD1. The V and J ends lost 6 bases and 0 bases, in that order; junction bases with no gene match: 13. This CDR3 region has 17 residues. CDR1 and CDR2 from the germline V gene are KGHSH and LQKENI. The CDR3 bases are TGTGCCAGCTCCCCTTTGCCGGGACAGCTGTACCAAGAGACCCAGTACTTC. Translated, it gives CASSPLPGQLYQETQYF.

V usage is TRBV9 and J usage is TRBJ1-2, with D perhaps TRBD1 (5 bases). With 0 bases removed from V and 3 bases from J, the gap between germline ends came to 15 bases. This CDR3 is 16 amino acids long. Germline-derived CDR1 and CDR2 are SGDLS and YYNGEE. Written as DNA, the CDR3 is TGTGCCAGCAGCGTAGGGTCCGGCAGGGAGGACTATGGCTACACCTTC. This sequence encodes CASSVGSGREDYGYTF.

This clone has more than one count but fewer than ten. This chain uses TRBV2 with TRBJ1-5; D is perhaps TRBD1 (6 bases). Germline V gene lookup returns CDR1 SNHLY and CDR2 FYNNEI. The V end was cut by 3 bases, the J end by 5 bases, with 11 bases between. The CDR3 covers 14 residues. The CDR3 region is CASSDVPGDQPQHF. In nucleotides, the CDR3 is TGTGCCAGCAGTGATGTACCAGGGGATCAGCCCCAGCATTTT.

This clone was picked up a small number of times. The chain carries TRBV5-4 and TRBJ2-4; 11 bases align to TRBD2. J gave up 5 bases and V 4 bases, and 11 bases lay outside the gene matches. The CDR3 loop spans 17 amino acids. Germline lookup yields CDR1 SGHNT and CDR2 YYREEE (reference sequence). CDR3 amino acids: CASSISSGGARENIQYF. CDR3 bases: TGTGCCAGCAGCATCAGTAGCGGGGGGGCACGGGAAAACATTCAGTACTTC.

The J gene is TRBJ1-5, the V gene TRBV5-3; 8 bases fit TRBD1. TRBV5-3 is reported as an ORF; its role is uncertain. The CDR3 has 18 amino acids. Losses at the gene ends were 0 bases for V and 0 bases for J; bases not matched to a gene: 8. CDR3 amino acids: CARSLAAGGLYSNQPQHF. The CDR3 DNA reads as TGTGCCAGAAGCTTGGCGGCAGGGGGCCTTTATAGCAATCAGCCCCAGCATTTT.

This clone was picked up a small number of times. This chain links TRBV13 with TRBJ2-5; maybe TRBD2 (7 bases). V dropped 1 base and J dropped 2 bases, with 17 bases sitting between them. The CDR3 length is 17 residues. Germline V gene sequence: CDR1 PRHDT, CDR2 FYEKMQ (reference sequence). The CDR3 sequence: CASSLAPRGGGQETQYF. In nucleotides, the CDR3 is TGTGCCAGCAGCTTAGCCCCTAGAGGGGGGGGGCAAGAGACCCAGTACTTC.

The chain links TRBV20-1 to TRBJ2-5; no reliable D call. V dropped 5 bases and J dropped 7 bases, with 11 bases sitting between them. CDR1 and CDR2 (germline): DFQATT, SNEGSKA (reference sequence). This CDR3 has 11 residues. CDR3 DNA sequence: TGCAGTGCTTCTGGAGAACGGACCCAGTACTTC. This translates into CSASGERTQYF.

This clone was seen once. J is TRBJ2-1 and V is TRBV7-6; 9 bases match TRBD2. The junction had 5 bases not matched to a gene; V was cut back by 1 base and J by 4 bases. This CDR3 has 16 residues. Germline lookup yields CDR1 SGHVS and CDR2 FNYEAQ. In DNA, the CDR3 is TGTGCCAGCAGCTTAGGAGCTAGCGGGGCTTACAATGAGCAGTTCTTC. Amino acids: CASSLGASGAYNEQFF.

The sample holds a few counts of this clone. V gene TRBV7-6 combines with J gene TRBJ2-5; TRBD2 aligns across 11 bases. The CDR3 consists of 13 residues. V shed 8 bases, J shed 5 bases, and the junction held 4 bases outside the gene matches. Germline values: CDR1 SGHVS, CDR2 FNYEAQ. This CDR3 is CASRGTSGETQYF. The CDR3 nucleotides are TGTGCCAGCCGCGGGACTAGCGGTGAGACCCAGTACTTC.

The chain employs TRBV5-4 and TRBJ2-1; 12 bases are shared with TRBD2. Per the germline V gene, CDR1 is SGHNT and CDR2 is YYREEE (reference sequence). Germline trimming cut 4 bases from V and 6 bases from J; bases unmatched to any gene: 5. The CDR3 loop spans 15 amino acids. The CDR3, as DNA: TGTGCCAGCAGCCCAACTAGCGGGGGGTTCAATGAGCAGTTCTTC. Protein product: CASSPTSGGFNEQFF.

The chain employs TRBV5-1 and TRBJ2-5; a possible D gene is TRBD2 (5 bases). Trimming took 0 bases from V and 1 from J, leaving 16 bases between them. The CDR3 length is 17 residues. Germline CDR1 reads SGHRS; CDR2 reads YFSETQ. CDR3 sequence (DNA): TGCGCCAGCAGCTTGGCGGCGGCGGGTATAGGCCAAGAGACCCAGTACTTC. This translates into CASSLAAAGIGQETQYF.

The table lists this clone with a count of one. The V gene is TRBV7-6, the J gene TRBJ2-2; 7 bases line up with TRBD1. V was pared by 5 bases and J by 2 bases, with 5 bases of the junction left unmatched. CDR3 length: 15 residues. Germline lookup yields CDR1 SGHVS and CDR2 FNYEAQ. Here the CDR3 reads CASSAGTVNTGELFF. In nucleotides, the CDR3 is TGTGCCAGCAGCGCCGGGACAGTTAACACCGGGGAGCTGTTTTTT.

The table lists this clone with a few counts. This chain links TRBV6-1 with TRBJ2-7, with D possibly matching TRBD1 (5 bases). Trimming removed 2 bases from V and 4 bases from J, with 27 bases in between. The CDR3 totals 19 residues. The germline gives CDR1 MNHNS, CDR2 SASEGT. CDR3 sequence reads: CASSEIRPTVWSFQYEQYV. DNA for the CDR3: TGTGCCAGCAGTGAAATCCGGCCGACAGTTTGGTCCTTCCAGTACGAGCAGTACGTC.

V usage is TRBV5-1 and J usage is TRBJ2-2, with 14 bases lining up with TRBD2. Trimming at V came to 4 bases and at J to 3 bases, leaving 8 bases not matched to a gene. Germline lookup yields CDR1 SGHRS and CDR2 YFSETQ. The CDR3 is 18 residues long. The CDR3 nucleotides read TGCGCCAGCAGCCCTGGACTAGCGGGGGGCCGGGACACCGGGGAGCTGTTTTTT. This encodes CASSPGLAGGRDTGELFF.

This clone was detected only a few times. This chain connects TRBV6-4 to TRBJ2-2; the match to TRBD2 covers 9 bases. J gave up 4 bases and V 3 bases, and 0 bases lay outside the gene matches. Per the germline V gene, CDR1 is MRHNA and CDR2 is SNTAGT. The CDR3 is 14 amino acids. CDR3 protein: CASSERGGTGELFF. The CDR3 DNA sequence: TGTGCCAGCAGTGAGCGGGGGGGCACCGGGGAGCTGTTTTTT.

V usage is TRBV6-5 and J usage is TRBJ2-4; D possibly corresponds to TRBD1 (5 bases). The CDR3 has 15 amino acids. The V end lost 5 bases, the J end lost 2 bases, and 13 bases lay between the germline ends. Germline V gene sequence: CDR1 MNHEY, CDR2 SVGAGI. The CDR3 loop reads CASSKSQGSKNIQYF. The CDR3 DNA follows: TGTGCCAGCAGTAAATCCCAGGGATCCAAAAACATTCAGTACTTC.

The chain has TRBV30 and TRBJ2-5; D may be TRBD2 (5 bases). The DNA end is more similar to TRBJ2-7, so the J call may be wrong. Germline V CDR1 and CDR2: GTSNPN, SVGIG (reference sequence). This CDR3 is 15 amino acids long. In nucleotides, the CDR3 is TGTGCCTGGGGAGCGCGGGCTACTCTGTCCTACGAGCAGTACTTC. This gives the protein CAWGARATLSYEQYF.

The rearrangement links TRBV11-3 to TRBJ2-5; D is possibly TRBD1 (7 bases). The germline gives CDR1 SGHNT, CDR2 YENEEA. Trimming removed 2 bases at V and 5 bases at J, with 15 bases between. The CDR3 runs to 15 residues. The DNA for the CDR3 is TGTGCCAGCAGCTTACTGCGTGCAGGGGGGGAGACCCAGTACTTC. Amino acids: CASSLLRAGGETQYF.